Listed here are 19 T cell receptor beta chains from one sample, sequenced in a study of T cells in Graves' hyperthyroidism and ophthalmopathy (dated by TCRdb to about 2019). To prepare the library, multiplex PCR was applied. The run used an Illumina HiSeq 2000. Amplification of TCR beta CDR3 regions was carried out from RNA transcripts. A first-round RT-PCR of the TCR CDR3 used the HTBI primer set with the Qiagen OneStep RT-PCR kit. TCRdb reran the public reads through fastp at Q25 and MiXCR, keeping productive beta chains. Each entry merges the rows of one CDR3 protein and shows their most common DNA and genes. For this sample there are 500,000 to 600,000 distinct CDR3 sequences; roughly 45% appear just once. 35% to 50% of the sample goes to the ten largest clones. Material: peripheral blood or thyroid tissue (not recorded which). All receptors come from an adult woman with Graves' disease, either hyperthyroidism or ophthalmopathy (not recorded which).

At least ten counts were recorded for this clonotype. The chain uses TRBV12-3 or TRBV12-4 and TRBJ1-2; tentatively, D is TRBD1 (5 bases). V was trimmed by 5 bases and J by 8 bases, leaving 21 bases between them. The CDR3 runs 15 residues. In DNA, the CDR3 is TGTGCCAGCAGTGAGTCCGGGACCAAGGGAAGAGGCTACACCTTC. Amino acid sequence: CASSESGTKGRGYTF.

V usage is TRBV2 and J usage is TRBJ1-3; TRBD1 is a possible D gene (6 bases). The V and J ends lost 7 bases and 3 bases respectively, with 16 bases between them. Germline assignment: CDR1 SNHLY and CDR2 FYNNEI. CDR3 size: 15 residues. CDR3 sequence: CASKERGANGNTIYF. DNA for the CDR3: TGTGCCAGCAAGGAACGGGGGGCTAATGGAAACACCATATATTTT. Supplemented by reference TRBV2 and TRBJ1-3, the full variable domain reads EPEVTQTPSHQVTQMGQEVILRCVPISNHLYFYWYRQILGQKVEFLVSFYNNEISEKSEIFDDQFSVERPDGSNFTLKIRSTKLEDSAMYFCASKERGANGNTIYFGEGSWLTVV.

By frequency in the sample, this clonotype is medium-sized. The rearrangement links TRBV2 to TRBJ1-1, with 8 bases fitting TRBD1. Trimming took 4 bases from V and 4 from J; bases not matched to a gene: 5. The CDR3 is 14 amino acids. The germline CDR1 and CDR2 sequences are SNHLY and FYNNEI. The CDR3 sequence: CASSAVDRVTEAFF. CDR3 nucleotides: TGTGCCAGCAGTGCTGTGGACAGGGTCACTGAAGCTTTCTTT.

This clonotype was recorded only once. The chain links TRBV15 to TRBJ2-5; D is uncertain. There are 15 residues in the CDR3. Germline V CDR1 and CDR2: LNHNV, YYDKDF (reference sequence). Trimming cost V 0 bases and J 5 bases, with 13 bases left between them. In DNA, the CDR3 is TGTGCCACCAGCAGAGATTCACGCCTACGTGAGACCCAGTACTTC. Translating gives CATSRDSRLRETQYF.

The CDR3, as DNA: TGTGCCAGCAGCGCGAGCGGAACGAACACCGGGGAGCTGTTTTTT. It specifies CASSASGTNTGELFF. This chain links TRBV9 with TRBJ2-2; maybe TRBD2 (5 bases). V gave up 3 bases and J gave up 0 bases, with 9 bases separating them. This CDR3 spans 15 amino acids. Per germline, CDR1 SGDLS and CDR2 YYNGEE.

Many counts were recorded for this clonotype. J is TRBJ2-5 and V is TRBV15, with D tentatively TRBD2 (5 bases). V was shortened by 1 base and J by 5 bases, with 11 bases between the two germline ends. The germline CDR1 and CDR2 sequences are LNHNV and YYDKDF (reference sequence). The CDR3 runs to 14 residues. The DNA for the CDR3 is TGTGCCACCAGCAGAGTCCTCGGGGTGGAGACCCAGTACTTC. Its protein product is CATSRVLGVETQYF.

In regard to this clonotype: The junction shows a germline mismatch at one end, possibly a read error. The genes are TRBV15 and TRBJ1-5, with 8 bases identical to TRBD1. Germline V gene sequence: CDR1 LNHNV, CDR2 YYDKDF (reference sequence). CDR3 length equals 12 residues. This CDR3 is CASSRTDRGWHF. The CDR3 DNA sequence: TGTGCCAGCAGCAGAACCGACAGGGGATGGCATTTT.

This clonotype was recorded at least ten times. As the CDR3 is not closed by the conserved phenylalanine or tryptophan, this likely results from a read error. This chain uses TRBV3-1 with TRBJ1-1; D might be TRBD1 (5 bases). V dropped 3 bases and J dropped 0 bases, with 8 bases sitting between them. The CDR3 loop spans 14 amino acids. Looked up from germline, CDR1 is LGHDT and CDR2 is YNNKEL (reference sequence). The CDR3 sequence is CASSQGTMNTEAFL. In DNA form, the CDR3 reads TGTGCCAGCAGCCAGGGGACCATGAACACTGAAGCTTTCCTT.

In this sample, this clonotype turned up many times. The V and J genes are TRBV19 and TRBJ1-4; D remains ambiguous. Germline V CDR1 and CDR2: LNHDA, SQIVND (reference sequence). The CDR3 length is 13 residues. Trimming left V 3 bases short and J 5 bases short, with 7 bases between. The CDR3, as DNA: TGTGCCAGTAGTATTCACGGGAATGAAAAACTGTTTTTT. The encoded protein is CASSIHGNEKLFF. Based on the CDR3 plus reference TRBV19 and TRBJ1-4, the full variable domain is DGGITQSPKYLFRKEGQNVTLSCEQNLNHDAMYWYRQDPGQGLRLIYYSQIVNDFQKGDIAEGYSVSREKKESFPLTVTSAQKNPTAFYLCASSIHGNEKLFFGSGTQLSVL.

This clonotype has ten or more counts. The rearrangement uses TRBV11-2 and TRBJ1-3, with TRBD1 as a possible D gene (6 bases). V was cut by 5 bases and J by 1 base, with 12 bases left in between. CDR1 is SGHAT, CDR2 FQNNGV, per germline. This CDR3 spans 15 amino acids. The CDR3 sequence: CASSPTRGSGNTIYF. The CDR3 coding sequence is TGTGCCAGCAGCCCAACCAGGGGTTCTGGAAACACCATATATTTT.

The genes are TRBV29-1 and TRBJ1-5; possibly TRBD1 for D (6 bases). The germline CDR1 and CDR2 sequences are SQVTM and ANQGSEA. The CDR3 runs to 13 residues. The V gene lost 4 bases and the J gene lost 4 bases, with 11 bases spanning the gap. The CDR3 reads CSVAKGGNQPQHF. The DNA for the CDR3 is TGCAGCGTTGCTAAAGGGGGGAATCAGCCCCAGCATTTT.

This clonotype was detected only a few times. This chain connects TRBV10-3 to TRBJ1-1; D is uncertain. This CDR3 spans 15 amino acids. Looked up from germline, CDR1 is ENHRY and CDR2 is SYGVKD. The V end was cut by 10 bases, the J end by 5 bases, with 23 bases between. The CDR3 reads CATREYGISSTEAFF. CDR3 nucleotides: TGTGCCACAAGAGAGTATGGGATTTCGAGTACTGAAGCTTTCTTT.

This clonotype was counted ten times or more. The rearrangement uses TRBV2 and TRBJ2-7, with D tentatively TRBD2 (5 bases). The length of the CDR3 is 16 residues. V gave up 1 base and J gave up 0 bases, with 13 bases separating them. The germline CDR1 and CDR2 sequences are SNHLY and FYNNEI. The CDR3 bases are TGTGCCAGCAGTGAAGGGCTAGCTTACCGCTCCTACGAGCAGTACTTC. Protein: CASSEGLAYRSYEQYF.

This clonotype was seen a few times. The V and J genes are TRBV25-1 and TRBJ2-7; 8 positions agree with TRBD1. The CDR3 sequence is 15 residues long. CDR1 MGHDK and CDR2 SYGVNS come from the germline V gene. The V gene end was trimmed by 8 bases and the J gene end by 3 bases; junction bases not matched to a gene: 12. CDR3 sequence reads: CASADARQGSYEQYF. CDR3 nucleotide sequence: TGTGCCAGCGCGGACGCGAGACAGGGGAGCTACGAGCAGTACTTC.

V gene TRBV7-2 combines with J gene TRBJ2-5; 7 bases fit TRBD1. The CDR3 is made up of 15 amino acids. Germline CDR1 and CDR2: SGHTA and FQGNSA. V lost 6 bases to trimming and J lost 5 bases; unmatched junction nucleotides: 12. The CDR3 bases are TGTGCCAGCAGGCAGCAATACAGGGGCCGGGAGACCCAGTACTTC. Translated: CASRQQYRGRETQYF.

As regards this clonotype: This may be a read error, as it is one base from a much larger clone. This chain connects TRBV5-1 to TRBJ2-7; weak D call: TRBD1 (6 bases). The CDR3 contains 16 residues. Germline loops: CDR1 SGHRS, CDR2 YFSETQ. CDR3 nucleotides: TGCGTCAGCAGCTTGGTACCAGGGGCTACCTCCTACGAGCAGTACTTC. As protein: CVSSLVPGATSYEQYF.

This chain uses TRBV27 with TRBJ2-7, with 10 bases aligning to TRBD2. The CDR3 spans 19 residues. With 2 bases clipped from V and 0 bases from J, the junction kept 13 bases outside the gene matches. Germline V gene sequence: CDR1 MNHEY, CDR2 SMNVEV (reference sequence). The DNA of the CDR3 is TGTGCCAGCAGTTTAAGGGTTCGGTCGGGACTAGCGTCCTCCTACGAGCAGTACTTC. Encoded protein: CASSLRVRSGLASSYEQYF.

This sequence joins TRBV15 and TRBJ2-7; perhaps TRBD2 as D (6 bases). Per the germline V gene, CDR1 is LNHNV and CDR2 is YYDKDF (reference sequence). V lost 4 bases, J lost 4 bases, and 17 bases lay in between. This CDR3 contains 15 residues. The CDR3 sequence is CATSMSSGAAYEQYF. The CDR3 DNA follows: TGTGCCACCAGCATGTCGTCGGGAGCTGCTTACGAGCAGTACTTC.

The chain has TRBV29-1 and TRBJ2-2, with no clear D. This CDR3 is 11 amino acids long. In germline, CDR1 is SQVTM, CDR2 ANQGSEA. Trimming pared 3 bases from V and 6 bases from J, leaving 5 bases between. CDR3: CSVDSAGELFF. Written as DNA, the CDR3 is TGCAGCGTTGACTCGGCCGGGGAGCTGTTTTTT.